This TCR beta chain is from a study of T cells after yellow fever vaccination. About this clonotype: Its target is not known.

5'RACE template switching produced TCR cDNA carrying a universal primer site and UMIs. TCRdb re-analysed the 5' RACE reads in MiXCR, keeping a single row per CDR3 protein. The data contain more than 250,000 distinct CDR3 sequences, around 6.8% of them singletons. The CDR3 length is 12 residues. With 8 bases removed from V and 3 bases from J, the gap between germline ends came to 11 bases. Whole-study findings and limits: It was a weaker secondary response, yet one that peaked faster, at day 5 versus 15. Overlap between CD4 and CD8 compartments was detected for a small share of clonotypes.

The sample consisted of PBMCs, taken about 41 days after the first yellow fever vaccination. This sequence joins TRBV12-3 or TRBV12-4 and TRBJ2-7, with D possibly being TRBD2 (6 bases). This receptor was obtained from a man aged 18 to 29 who received the YFV17D yellow fever vaccine. The CDR3 DNA sequence: TGTGCCAGCCAAAGGGACTTCTACGAGCAGTACTTC. Translating gives CASQRDFYEQYF.